What follows are 25 T cell receptor beta chains derived from one specimen sequenced in a study of T cell repertoires in cytomegalovirus infection. These receptors lack a known antigen. TCRdb reanalysed the reads using MiXCR and keeps one entry per CDR3 protein. The sample includes approximately 990,000 distinct CDR3 sequences, 31% of them seen just once. The sample was cultured CD8+ T cells from PBMCs, taken from culture after CMV antigen stimulation. These TCRs come from a human donor in good health (CMV status not recorded). Some clones in this sample may be carry-over from other donors' samples.

This clonotype was counted many times. This chain uses TRBV7-9 with TRBJ2-2, with a possible D match to TRBD1 (6 bases). Trimming removed 5 bases from V and 8 bases from J, with 21 bases in between. The germline CDR1 and CDR2 sequences are SEHNR and FQNEAQ (reference sequence). The CDR3 extends over 16 amino acids. CDR3 sequence: CASSPRNREIPGELFF. The CDR3 nucleotides are TGTGCCAGCAGCCCGCGGAACAGGGAAATTCCGGGGGAGCTGTTTTTT.

This clonotype was detected many times. The chain has TRBV7-9 and TRBJ2-2; TRBD1 matches 10 bases. The CDR3 sequence is 16 residues long. Trimming took 5 bases from V and 5 from J; bases not matched to a gene: 8. Germline CDR1 is SEHNR and CDR2 is FQNEAQ (reference sequence). The CDR3 reads CASSARDRGQTGELFF. The CDR3 nucleotides read TGTGCCAGCAGCGCACGGGACAGGGGACAAACCGGGGAGCTGTTTTTT.

This clonotype was seen a single time. The V and J genes are TRBV5-1 and TRBJ2-1, with D possibly matching TRBD2 (7 bases). CDR1 is SGHRS and CDR2 is YFSETQ in the germline V gene. This CDR3 has 15 residues. Deletions cut 1 base from V and 8 bases from J, with 16 bases between. The CDR3 loop reads CASSLWGGSRDEQFF. The CDR3 region has the DNA TGCGCCAGCAGCTTGTGGGGGGGCAGTCGAGATGAGCAGTTCTTC.

This chain links TRBV12-3 or TRBV12-4 with TRBJ2-5; TRBD1 agrees at 12 bases. V trimming: 5 bases; J trimming: 5 bases; junction bases outside the gene matches: 6. The CDR3 loop spans 15 amino acids. DNA for the CDR3: TGTGCCAGCAGTGGGGGACAGGGGGCCCGGGAGACCCAGTACTTC. It encodes CASSGGQGARETQYF.

The chain employs TRBV5-4 and TRBJ2-6; no firm D call. Germline CDR1 reads SGHNT; CDR2 reads YYREEE (reference sequence). The V end was cut by 6 bases, the J end by 4 bases, with 14 bases between. This CDR3 spans 15 amino acids. Here the CDR3 reads CASKAPEQGANVLTF. The CDR3 nucleotides are TGTGCCAGCAAGGCCCCGGAACAAGGGGCCAACGTCCTGACTTTC.

The rearrangement links TRBV4-1 to TRBJ1-5; a possible D gene is TRBD1 (5 bases). The CDR3 sequence is 15 residues long. V gave up 3 bases and J gave up 1 base, with 10 bases separating them. Germline values: CDR1 MGHRA, CDR2 YSYEKL. The CDR3 sequence is CASSHADSSNQPQHF. DNA of the CDR3: TGCGCCAGCAGCCATGCAGACAGCAGCAATCAGCCCCAGCATTTT.

This clonotype turned up a few times. The chain employs TRBV4-3 and TRBJ2-1; 7 bases agree with TRBD2. The CDR3 loop spans 15 amino acids. Trimming at V came to 2 bases and at J to 5 bases, leaving 6 bases not matched to a gene. Per the germline V gene, CDR1 is LGHNA and CDR2 is YSLEER. CDR3 bases: TGCGCCAGCAGCCAAAGTTACGGGACTAACAATGAGCAGTTCTTC. Protein: CASSQSYGTNNEQFF.

This clonotype was observed a handful of times. The rearrangement links TRBV5-1 to TRBJ2-1; D might be TRBD2 (6 bases). The germline V and J ends were trimmed by 4 bases and 8 bases, with 25 bases remaining between them. CDR3 length equals 17 residues. Germline V gene data show CDR1 as SGHRS and CDR2 as YFSETQ. CDR3 bases: TGCGCCAGCAGCCTATCTGGGAGGCTCGATTCCTGGGATGAGCAGTTCTTC. Protein: CASSLSGRLDSWDEQFF.

V and J are TRBV12-3 or TRBV12-4 and TRBJ2-7, with D maybe TRBD1 (5 bases). The V and J ends lost 6 bases and 0 bases respectively, with 15 bases between them. The CDR3 extends over 15 amino acids. The CDR3 is CASSPTASGSYEQYF. CDR3 sequence (DNA): TGTGCCAGCAGCCCGACAGCTTCCGGCTCCTACGAGCAGTACTTC.

This clonotype was counted only a few times. This chain connects TRBV3-1 to TRBJ2-5, with D uncertain. Per germline, CDR1 LGHDT and CDR2 YNNKEL (reference sequence). The CDR3 is 13 residues long. With 6 bases removed from V and 3 bases from J, the gap between germline ends came to 11 bases. The CDR3 nucleotides are TGTGCCAGCAGACCCGGACCAGAAGAGACCCAGTACTTC. Its translation is CASRPGPEETQYF.

This clonotype was counted only a few times. The chain employs TRBV12-3 or TRBV12-4 and TRBJ2-7; D is perhaps TRBD1 (6 bases). V lost 7 bases to trimming and J lost 1 base, with 11 bases between them. The CDR3 sequence is 13 residues long. This CDR3 is CASNPDSSYEQYF. CDR3 bases: TGTGCCAGCAACCCGGACAGTTCCTACGAGCAGTACTTC.

This clonotype was counted between two and nine times. The chain joins TRBV12-3 or TRBV12-4 to TRBJ2-5; TRBD1 matches at 7 bases. The ends lost 4 bases at V and 7 bases at J; junction bases unmatched: 15. There are 16 residues in the CDR3. DNA for the CDR3: TGTGCCAGCAGTTCTCTAGGGGACAGACCCTCATCGACCCAGTACTTC. Its translation is CASSSLGDRPSSTQYF.

This clonotype was detected a few times. The CDR3 here is CASSLSGGGVAKNIQYF. The CDR3 DNA follows: TGTGCCAGCAGCTTATCAGGGGGGGGTGTAGCCAAAAACATTCAGTACTTC. The chain has TRBV3-1 and TRBJ2-4; D possibly uses TRBD1 or TRBD2 (7 bases each). V was trimmed by 5 bases and J by 0 bases, leaving 17 bases between them. This CDR3 is built from 17 residues. In germline, CDR1 is LGHDT, CDR2 YNNKEL (reference sequence).

The V call is TRBV27, the J call TRBJ2-3; D is perhaps TRBD1 (6 bases). The germline V gene has CDR1 MNHEY and CDR2 SMNVEV (reference sequence). This CDR3 is built from 14 residues. V dropped 4 bases and J dropped 4 bases, with 12 bases sitting between them. DNA for the CDR3: TGTGCCAGCAGTTCAGGACAGAACCCAGATACGCAGTATTTT. It yields the protein CASSSGQNPDTQYF.

The rearrangement links TRBV27 to TRBJ1-5, with D possibly TRBD1 on 6 matching bases. Trimming took 4 bases from V and 7 from J, leaving 14 bases between them. Germline assignment: CDR1 MNHEY and CDR2 SMNVEV (reference sequence). This CDR3 spans 14 amino acids. The CDR3 sequence is CASSWGQRGQPQHF. The CDR3 DNA follows: TGTGCCAGCAGTTGGGGACAACGTGGACAGCCCCAGCATTTT.

This clonotype was counted ten times or more. V gene TRBV12-3 or TRBV12-4 combines with J gene TRBJ1-1; no clear D gene. V was pared by 5 bases and J by 1 base, with 8 bases between. The CDR3 runs 13 residues. CDR3 region: CASSLTPNTEAFF. CDR3 DNA: TGTGCCAGCAGTCTAACTCCGAACACTGAAGCTTTCTTT.

In its sample, this clonotype was seen many times. This sequence joins TRBV7-8 and TRBJ2-2; perhaps TRBD1 as D (6 bases). Germline loops: CDR1 SGHVS, CDR2 FQNEAQ. The CDR3 covers 15 residues. The V end was cut by 5 bases, the J end by 3 bases, with 13 bases between. CDR3 sequence: CASSTGTGHTGELFF. The CDR3 DNA follows: TGTGCCAGCAGCACCGGCACAGGGCACACCGGGGAGCTGTTTTTT.

The genes are TRBV19 and TRBJ2-2; 10 positions match TRBD1. With V trimmed by 5 bases and J by 10 bases, 7 bases remained unmatched. The CDR3 length is 14 residues. Germline values: CDR1 LNHDA, CDR2 SQIVND (reference sequence). The CDR3 sequence is CASSPGQGRKELFF. The CDR3 DNA follows: TGTGCCAGTAGTCCGGGACAGGGGAGGAAGGAGCTGTTTTTT. Using reference TRBV19 and TRBJ2-2 for the parts outside the CDR3, the full variable domain is DGGITQSPKYLFRKEGQNVTLSCEQNLNHDAMYWYRQDPGQGLRLIYYSQIVNDFQKGDIAEGYSVSREKKESFPLTVTSAQKNPTAFYLCASSPGQGRKELFFGEGSRLTVL.

The table lists this clonotype with a few counts. The chain combines TRBV28 with TRBJ2-7, with D maybe TRBD2 (6 bases). Germline loops: CDR1 MDHEN, CDR2 SYDVKM. The CDR3 totals 13 residues. V lost 5 bases to trimming and J lost 1 base, with 9 bases between them. CDR3 nucleotide sequence: TGTGCCAGCAGTGGCCGGGAGTCCTACGAGCAGTACGTC. Residues: CASSGRESYEQYV.

This clonotype was counted only a few times. This chain connects TRBV5-6 to TRBJ1-2; D is ambiguous. The V and J ends lost 3 bases and 6 bases respectively, with 9 bases between them. Germline CDR1 and CDR2: SGHDT and YYEEEE. The CDR3 totals 12 residues. CDR3 loop: CASSSGSHGYTF. In nucleotides, the CDR3 is TGTGCCAGCAGCTCCGGAAGCCATGGCTACACCTTC.

The V gene is TRBV7-8, the J gene TRBJ1-5; 9 bases are shared with TRBD1. CDR3 length: 16 residues. The germline CDR1 and CDR2 sequences are SGHVS and FQNEAQ. The ends lost 6 bases at V and 1 base at J; junction bases unmatched: 7. CDR3 amino acids: CASSSLTGGSNQPQHF. CDR3 coding DNA: TGTGCCAGCAGTTCCCTGACAGGGGGGAGCAATCAGCCCCAGCATTTT. The full variable domain, in which reference TRBV7-8 and TRBJ1-5 provide the parts outside the CDR3, is GAGVSQSPRYKVAKRGQDVALRCDPISGHVSLFWYQQALGQGPEFLTYFQNEAQLDKSGLPSDRFFAERPEGSVSTLKIQRTQQEDSAVYLCASSSLTGGSNQPQHFGDGTRLSIL.

This sequence joins TRBV6-1 and TRBJ2-2; 9 nucleotides agree with TRBD1. The CDR3 length is 16 residues. J gave up 1 base and V 5 bases, and 5 bases lay outside the gene matches. Per the germline V gene, CDR1 is MNHNS and CDR2 is SASEGT. CDR3 sequence reads: CASSKRDRENTGELFF. The DNA of the CDR3 is TGTGCCAGCAGTAAACGGGACAGGGAGAACACCGGGGAGCTGTTTTTT.

The V and J genes are TRBV12-3 or TRBV12-4 and TRBJ2-5; D is perhaps TRBD1 (6 bases). V gave up 6 bases and J gave up 4 bases, with 18 bases separating them. The CDR3 loop spans 15 amino acids. The CDR3, as DNA: TGTGCCAGCAGACCGAACAGGGTTCCGGGAGAGACCCAGTACTTC. It codes for CASRPNRVPGETQYF.

The chain's CDR3 is CASSSGPSTTNEKLFF. As DNA, the CDR3 is TGTGCCAGCAGCTCTGGACCCAGCACAACTAATGAAAAACTGTTTTTT. The chain joins TRBV5-6 to TRBJ1-4; D call uncertain. There are 16 residues in the CDR3. CDR1 is SGHDT, CDR2 YYEEEE, per germline. V was cut by 3 bases and J by 0 bases, with 12 bases left in between.

This clonotype was seen only a few times. The chain combines TRBV19 with TRBJ2-1; D is ambiguous. V was pared by 1 base and J by 7 bases, with 8 bases between. The germline V gene has CDR1 LNHDA and CDR2 SQIVND (reference sequence). This CDR3 is 13 amino acids long. CDR3 residues: CASSIAMRNEQFF. The CDR3 coding sequence is TGTGCCAGTAGTATAGCAATGCGTAATGAGCAGTTCTTC.